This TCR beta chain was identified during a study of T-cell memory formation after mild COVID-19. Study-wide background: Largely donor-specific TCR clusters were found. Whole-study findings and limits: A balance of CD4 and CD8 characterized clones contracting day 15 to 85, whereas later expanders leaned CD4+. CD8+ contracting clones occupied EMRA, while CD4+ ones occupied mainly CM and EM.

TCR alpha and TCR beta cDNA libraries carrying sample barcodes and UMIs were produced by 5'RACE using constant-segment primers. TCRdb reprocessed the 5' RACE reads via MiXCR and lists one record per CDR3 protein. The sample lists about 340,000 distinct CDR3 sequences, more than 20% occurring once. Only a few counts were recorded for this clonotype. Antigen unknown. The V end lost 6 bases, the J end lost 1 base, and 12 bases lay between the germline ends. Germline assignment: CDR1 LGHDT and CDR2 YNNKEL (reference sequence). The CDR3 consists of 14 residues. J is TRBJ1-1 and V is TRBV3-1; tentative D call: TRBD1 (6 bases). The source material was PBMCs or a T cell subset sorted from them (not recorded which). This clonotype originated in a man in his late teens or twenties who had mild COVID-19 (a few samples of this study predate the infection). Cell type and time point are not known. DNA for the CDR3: TGTGCCAGCAGTCTACTACAGGGGAACACTGAAGCTTTCTTT. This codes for CASSLLQGNTEAFF.